This TCR beta chain was captured in a study of blood T cells in healthy people across ages. They isolated at least 6.5 million PBMCs from each sample. PCR was performed a second time for about 6 to 12 cycles using a sample-barcoded 5' primer and a J-beta primer mix. One entry per CDR3 protein, called by TCRdb with MiXCR from the 5' RACE reads. The sample comprises approximately 850,000 distinct CDR3 sequences, more than 45% of which are singletons, and 22% rests with the top ten. Germline CDR1 reads MNHEY; CDR2 reads SMNVEV (reference sequence). This CDR3 region has 11 residues. The material sequenced was blood. This receptor was identified in a man between 25 and 39 years old in good health. The J gene is TRBJ2-5, the V gene TRBV27, with 7 bases that match TRBD1. The CDR3 nucleotides read TGTGTGACAGGGAACCAAGAGACCCAGTACTTC. Amino acids: CVTGNQETQYF.